Listed here are 9 T cell receptor beta chains from one sample, sequenced in a study of cytomegalovirus exposure and HLA in healthy donors. The primer mix had 60 Vbeta and 13 Jbeta primers. The assay was immunoSEQ multiplex PCR, and TCRdb's table has in-frame clones only and misses some. The table has about 180,000 clones, 75% to 85% seen once. The specimen sequenced was PBMCs. These receptors were collected from a woman in her fifties or sixties in good health and CMV-seropositive.

V gene TRBV6-4 combines with J gene TRBJ2-2; 11 bases agree with TRBD2. CDR1 MRHNA and CDR2 SNTAGT come from the germline V gene. This CDR3 has 17 residues. V lost 0 bases, J lost 6 bases, and 6 bases stayed unmatched. CDR3 sequence (DNA): TGTGCCAGCAGTGACTCGAAACTAGCGGGAGTCGCCGGGGAGCTGTTTTTT. It is translated as CASSDSKLAGVAGELFF.

The chain carries TRBV10-3 and TRBJ1-1; no firm D call. Germline lookup yields CDR1 ENHRY and CDR2 SYGVKD. The germline V and J ends were trimmed by 8 bases and 5 bases, with 12 bases remaining between them. The CDR3 covers 12 residues. DNA for the CDR3: TGTGCCATCGGGCAGGCTGGGACTGAAGCTTTCTTT. Amino acids: CAIGQAGTEAFF.

V is TRBV28 and J is TRBJ1-2; the D gene is possibly TRBD1 (5 bases). Trimming pared 6 bases from V and 4 bases from J, leaving 18 bases between. The CDR3 is 15 amino acids. Germline V gene data show CDR1 as MDHEN and CDR2 as SYDVKM. CDR3 nucleotides: TGTGCCAGCAGCCCTGGGCAGGGATATAGCTATGGCTACACCTTC. This gives the protein CASSPGQGYSYGYTF.

The V call is TRBV5-8, the J call TRBJ2-1, with 7 bases fitting TRBD1. V lost 8 bases, J lost 0 bases, and 8 bases stayed unmatched. This CDR3 is built from 15 residues. CDR1 SGHTS and CDR2 YDEGEE come from the germline V gene. CDR3 sequence reads: CASRGRQSSYNEQFF. The CDR3 DNA reads TGTGCCAGTAGGGGGCGCCAGAGCTCCTACAATGAGCAGTTCTTC.

As regards this clone: Additional DNA sequences in this sample encode the identical CDR3. The chain uses TRBV5-1 and TRBJ2-5; 7 bases are shared with TRBD1. Germline V gives CDR1 SGHRS, CDR2 YFSETQ. Losses at the gene ends were 2 bases for V and 1 base for J; bases not matched to a gene: 2. CDR3 length: 14 amino acids. This CDR3 reads CASSLRGPQETQYF. As DNA, the CDR3 is TGCGCCAGCAGCTTAAGGGGGCCCCAAGAGACCCAGTACTTC.

This clone was seen a handful of times. The sample has other DNA sequences that encode this CDR3 too. V gene TRBV18 combines with J gene TRBJ1-1; D is ambiguous. The CDR3 has 16 amino acids. CDR1 KGHSH and CDR2 LQKENI come from the germline V gene. Trimming took off 1 base at V and 0 bases at J, with 12 bases between the two ends. The CDR3 protein is CASSPRGTPMNTEAFF. The CDR3 DNA sequence: TGTGCCAGCTCACCACGAGGAACTCCCATGAACACTGAAGCTTTCTTT.

This chain uses TRBV28 with TRBJ2-5; TRBD2 is a possible D gene (5 bases). The CDR3 sequence is 14 residues long. V was shortened by 6 bases and J by 3 bases, with 14 bases between the two germline ends. CDR1 is MDHEN, CDR2 SYDVKM, per germline. DNA of the CDR3: TGTGCCAGCAGGACGAACGGGGTGGAAGAGACCCAGTACTTC. Translation gives CASRTNGVEETQYF.

This chain links TRBV30 with TRBJ2-3; D is ambiguous. This CDR3 is 15 amino acids long. V was shortened by 2 bases and J by 2 bases, with 14 bases between the two germline ends. The germline V gene has CDR1 GTSNPN and CDR2 SVGIG (reference sequence). In DNA form, the CDR3 reads TGTGCCTGGAGTTTCTTACAGAGATCCACAGATACGCAGTATTTT. Translation: CAWSFLQRSTDTQYF.

This sequence joins TRBV9 and TRBJ2-6; TRBD1 agrees at 10 bases. Per the germline V gene, CDR1 is SGDLS and CDR2 is YYNGEE. The CDR3 is made up of 18 amino acids. J lost 2 bases, V lost 4 bases, and 9 bases had no gene match. CDR3 nucleotides: TGTGCCAGCAGCCCTAAGACAGGGGGCGTAACTGGGGCCAACGTCCTGACTTTC. Protein product: CASSPKTGGVTGANVLTF.